These 19 T cell receptor beta chains share one sample of origin, sequenced in a study of shared clonotypes between healthy human individuals. CD45RO-negative, CCR7-selected cells formed the naive CD8 fraction, which excluded terminally differentiated effector memory CD45RA+ cells. TCRdb keeps only in-frame clones here, not all; method: immunoSEQ multiplex PCR. Among under 2,000,000 clones listed, approximately 94% were seen once. Sequences were obtained from naive CD8+ T cells sorted from blood. These receptors came from a man younger than 35 in good health.

The chain links TRBV27 to TRBJ2-7, with D possibly being TRBD1 (5 bases). The ends were cut back, 3 bases at V and 3 bases at J, with 9 bases in the middle. The CDR3 is 13 amino acids. CDR1 is MNHEY and CDR2 is SMNVEV in the germline V gene (reference sequence). CDR3: CASSFWGDYEQYF. CDR3 DNA: TGTGCCAGCAGTTTCTGGGGCGACTACGAGCAGTACTTC.

The rearrangement joins TRBV4-3 to TRBJ2-7; 10 bases are shared with TRBD2. The CDR3 extends over 16 amino acids. V shed 4 bases, J shed 5 bases, and the junction held 11 bases outside the gene matches. CDR1 is LGHNA, CDR2 YSLEER, per germline. The CDR3 bases are TGCGCCAGCAGCCTGTTACCCGGGACTAGCGTCGACGAGCAGTACTTC. Protein: CASSLLPGTSVDEQYF.

The chain has TRBV10-2 and TRBJ2-2; tentatively, D is TRBD1 (6 bases). Trimming cost V 3 bases and J 7 bases, with 9 bases left between them. The CDR3 spans 13 residues. Germline loops: CDR1 WSHSY, CDR2 SAAADI. CDR3 region: CASSDRGSGELFF. The CDR3 DNA reads as TGCGCCAGCAGTGACAGGGGCAGCGGGGAGCTGTTTTTT.

V and J are TRBV7-9 and TRBJ2-7; D gene uncertain. Per germline, CDR1 SEHNR and CDR2 FQNEAQ (reference sequence). The CDR3 loop spans 14 amino acids. Trimming took 5 bases from V and 3 from J, leaving 14 bases between them. DNA for the CDR3: TGTGCCAGCAGCCCTCGGGTCACTGACTACGAGCAGTACTTC. This codes for CASSPRVTDYEQYF.

This chain connects TRBV7-8 to TRBJ2-1, with TRBD2 matching 11 bases. Germline-derived CDR1 and CDR2 are SGHVS and FQNEAQ. With V trimmed by 3 bases and J by 5 bases, 18 bases remained unmatched. CDR3 size: 20 residues. In DNA form, the CDR3 reads TGTGCCAGCAGCTTGAGATTGGCCGGGGGCCAACTAGCGGGGGACAATGAGCAGTTCTTC. It encodes CASSLRLAGGQLAGDNEQFF.

CDR3 residues: CASSLLAGGSVADTQYF. The CDR3 DNA reads TGTGCCAGCAGTTTATTAGCGGGGGGATCAGTGGCAGATACGCAGTATTTT. The chain employs TRBV27 and TRBJ2-3, with 10 bases matching TRBD2. Trimming took 1 base from V and 4 from J; bases not matched to a gene: 8. CDR1 and CDR2 (germline): MNHEY, SMNVEV (reference sequence). This CDR3 contains 17 residues.

This clone was found once. This sample includes further DNA sequences coding for the same CDR3. This CDR3 reads CASSQGTGPSYEQYF. The CDR3 bases are TGTGCCAGCAGCCAAGGGACAGGGCCTTCCTACGAGCAGTACTTC. The chain recombines TRBV14 with TRBJ2-7, with 8 bases identical to TRBD1. V lost 1 base and J lost 1; bases outside the gene matches: 3. This CDR3 comprises 15 residues. Looked up from germline, CDR1 is SGHDN and CDR2 is FVKESK.

The genes are TRBV27 and TRBJ1-1; no clear D. Trimming removed 3 bases at V and 3 bases at J, with 8 bases between. CDR1 MNHEY and CDR2 SMNVEV come from the germline V gene (reference sequence). CDR3 length equals 13 residues. CDR3 sequence (DNA): TGTGCCAGCAGTTTCTTAGACGACACTGAAGCTTTCTTT. Translated: CASSFLDDTEAFF.

Note on this clone: The identical CDR3 is also encoded by other nucleotide sequences in the sample. J is TRBJ2-7 and V is TRBV5-6, with a tentative D call TRBD2 (5 bases). V was pared by 0 bases and J by 4 bases, with 8 bases between. The length of the CDR3 is 13 residues. Germline V gene sequence: CDR1 SGHDT, CDR2 YYEEEE. CDR3 in amino acids: CASSLVSGYEQYF. DNA of the CDR3: TGTGCCAGCAGCTTGGTTTCGGGATACGAGCAGTACTTC. Full variable domain (remainder filled in from reference TRBV5-6 and TRBJ2-7): DAGVTQSPTHLIKTRGQQVTLRCSPKSGHDTVSWYQQALGQGPQFIFQYYEEEERQRGNFPDRFSGHQFPNYSSELNVNALLLGDSALYLCASSLVSGYEQYFGPGTRLTVT.

This clone is a singleton in its sample. The rearrangement uses TRBV4-1 and TRBJ2-5; the match to TRBD2 covers 10 bases. J lost 2 bases, V lost 3 bases, and 3 bases had no gene match. The germline CDR1 and CDR2 sequences are MGHRA and YSYEKL. The CDR3 extends over 15 amino acids. The CDR3 coding sequence is TGCGCCAGCAGCCACCCTAGCGGGGGTCAAGAGACCCAGTACTTC. Amino acid sequence: CASSHPSGGQETQYF.

V is TRBV5-6 and J is TRBJ2-3; no clear D. Per the germline V gene, CDR1 is SGHDT and CDR2 is YYEEEE. The CDR3 totals 13 residues. V gave up 2 bases and J gave up 4 bases, with 8 bases separating them. CDR3 nucleotides: TGTGCCAGCAGCTTCTTTGCCCCAGATACGCAGTATTTT. Residues: CASSFFAPDTQYF.

This clone came up once. The chain recombines TRBV7-9 with TRBJ2-7; D unresolved. The germline gives CDR1 SEHNR, CDR2 FQNEAQ (reference sequence). Trimming took off 3 bases at V and 7 bases at J, with 10 bases between the two ends. This CDR3 is built from 12 residues. The CDR3: CASSLSVLEQYF. Written as DNA, the CDR3 is TGTGCCAGCAGCTTGTCGGTATTAGAGCAGTACTTC.

Note on this clone: The sample carries other DNA sequences with the same CDR3. CDR3 sequence (DNA): TGTGCCAGCAGTTTATCGGTCGGAAACTATGGCTACACCTTC. Encoded protein: CASSLSVGNYGYTF. The chain employs TRBV27 and TRBJ1-2; D ambiguous. The CDR3 totals 14 residues. Germline V lookup: CDR1 MNHEY, CDR2 SMNVEV (reference sequence). V was cut by 0 bases and J by 2 bases, with 7 bases left in between.

This chain joins TRBV2 and TRBJ2-1, with D perhaps TRBD2 (5 bases). CDR3 length equals 12 residues. V dropped 4 bases and J dropped 6 bases, with 7 bases sitting between them. Germline loops: CDR1 SNHLY, CDR2 FYNNEI. The CDR3 DNA reads TGTGCCAGCAGTGGACTACTCAATGAGCAGTTCTTC. Protein sequence: CASSGLLNEQFF.

The chain is built from TRBV2 and TRBJ2-7; D is perhaps TRBD2 (5 bases). The CDR3 covers 14 residues. V was pared by 7 bases and J by 6 bases, with 19 bases between. CDR1 and CDR2 from the germline V gene are SNHLY and FYNNEI. CDR3 sequence reads: CASTETGLPSEQYF. DNA for the CDR3: TGTGCCAGCACCGAGACGGGGTTACCGAGCGAGCAGTACTTC.

As to this clone: At one end, the junction sequence differs from germline, possibly due to a read error. V is TRBV5-4 and J is TRBJ2-1; TRBD1 or TRBD2 may be the D gene (5 bases each). Germline loops: CDR1 SGHNT, CDR2 YYREEE (reference sequence). The CDR3 has 13 amino acids. CDR3 DNA sequence: TGCATGGGACGCTCGTGGGGATACAATGAGCAGTTCTTC. Its translation is CMGRSWGYNEQFF.

This clone was seen just once. Within the sample, other DNA sequences also encode this same CDR3. J is TRBJ2-5 and V is TRBV27; 7 bases are shared with TRBD2. The trim removed 5 bases at V and 4 bases at J, leaving 4 bases unmatched. Germline V gives CDR1 MNHEY, CDR2 SMNVEV (reference sequence). The CDR3 covers 13 residues. CDR3 loop: CASSPWGGETQYF. DNA for the CDR3: TGTGCCAGCAGTCCTTGGGGGGGAGAGACCCAGTACTTC.

The chain combines TRBV7-9 with TRBJ2-3; 7 bases line up with TRBD2. This CDR3 contains 16 residues. Losses at the gene ends were 4 bases for V and 4 bases for J; bases not matched to a gene: 11. The germline CDR1 and CDR2 sequences are SEHNR and FQNEAQ (reference sequence). The CDR3 nucleotides are TGTGCCAGCAGCTCGAGGATGGGGGAGGGTCCAGATACGCAGTATTTT. Protein product: CASSSRMGEGPDTQYF.

About this clone itself: Other DNA sequences in this sample translate to the same CDR3. V usage is TRBV4-1 and J usage is TRBJ2-7; 9 bases map to TRBD1. Germline V gene lookup returns CDR1 MGHRA and CDR2 YSYEKL. CDR3 size: 14 residues. V lost 6 bases and J lost 1; bases outside the gene matches: 4. DNA for the CDR3: TGCGCCAGCAGTCTTGGGACAGGGTCCTACGAGCAGTACTTC. This encodes CASSLGTGSYEQYF.